Listed here are 26 T cell receptor beta chains from one sample, sequenced in a study of blood T cell repertoires in COVID-19. Using immunoSEQ multiplex PCR, the repertoire was profiled, and TCRdb retains in-frame clones only, with some absent. The data show 310,000 or so clones, with about 83% seen just once and roughly 1.1% held by the top ten. The sequencing sample was made of peripheral blood. All receptors derive from a woman in her 50s with acute or convalescent COVID-19.

This chain connects TRBV27 to TRBJ2-7, with 8 bases aligning to TRBD1. V dropped 5 bases and J dropped 3; count of bases not matched to a gene: 9. This CDR3 has 15 residues. Germline CDR1 MNHEY, CDR2 SMNVEV (reference sequence). The CDR3 region has the DNA TGTGCCAGCAGTCCAGACCGGACAGGGAACTACGAGCAGTACTTC. Translation: CASSPDRTGNYEQYF.

This clone was found once. This chain uses TRBV7-2 with TRBJ1-2; the match to TRBD1 covers 11 bases. V lost 7 bases to trimming and J lost 4 bases; unmatched junction nucleotides: 17. The CDR3 consists of 18 residues. Germline V gene lookup returns CDR1 SGHTA and CDR2 FQGNSA. The CDR3 region has the DNA TGTGCCAGCACCCGCGGACAGGGGGCGAATTCTCTAATCTATGGCTACACCTTC. Translated, it gives CASTRGQGANSLIYGYTF.

This rearrangement joins TRBV3-1 (or the pseudogene TRBV3-2) to TRBJ2-7, with 10 bases lining up with TRBD1. Germline-derived CDR1 and CDR2 are LGHDT and YNNKEL (reference sequence). The CDR3 length is 16 residues. V shed 5 bases and J 3 bases; nucleotides not matched to a gene: 10. CDR3 region: CASSDGQGVGFYEQYF. The CDR3 DNA is TGTGCCAGCAGCGATGGACAGGGGGTGGGGTTCTACGAGCAGTACTTC.

The J gene is TRBJ2-1, the V gene TRBV11-3, with D perhaps matching TRBD2 (5 bases). The germline V and J ends were trimmed by 1 base and 5 bases, with 15 bases remaining between them. Germline CDR1 SGHNT, CDR2 YENEEA. The CDR3 length is 16 residues. CDR3 residues: CASSLGETAGDNEQFF. The CDR3 DNA is TGTGCCAGCAGCTTAGGCGAAACAGCCGGGGACAATGAGCAGTTCTTC.

The V and J genes are TRBV7-2 and TRBJ2-1, with D possibly TRBD1 on 6 matching bases. Germline-derived CDR1 and CDR2 are SGHTA and FQGNSA. Trimming pared 1 base from V and 6 bases from J, leaving 16 bases between. This CDR3 is built from 16 residues. The CDR3: CASSLGGGERTNEQFF. The CDR3 region has the DNA TGTGCCAGCAGCTTAGGAGGGGGAGAGCGGACCAATGAGCAGTTCTTC.

The chain is built from TRBV27 and TRBJ2-1; 11 nucleotides agree with TRBD2. V gave up 7 bases and J gave up 4 bases; unmatched junction bases: 12. This CDR3 has 17 residues. The germline CDR1 and CDR2 sequences are MNHEY and SMNVEV (reference sequence). The CDR3 DNA is TGTGCCAGCACTCCACCTTCCGGGACTAGCGGATACAATGAGCAGTTCTTC. Protein sequence: CASTPPSGTSGYNEQFF.

This chain joins TRBV9 and TRBJ2-2; D is undetermined. CDR3 size: 16 residues. V lost 4 bases and J lost 2, with 15 bases in between. Germline lookup yields CDR1 SGDLS and CDR2 YYNGEE. In DNA form, the CDR3 reads TGTGCCAGCAGCCCGAGAGCGTTAGATAACACCGGGGAGCTGTTTTTT. Protein sequence: CASSPRALDNTGELFF.

This clone showed up just a few times. The CDR3 DNA reads as TGCAGCGTTGAACGACAGGGCACTGAAGCTTTCTTT. Translation: CSVERQGTEAFF. The rearrangement links TRBV29-1 to TRBJ1-1; 7 bases fit TRBD1. Unmatched junction bases numbered 1, after V lost 2 bases and J lost 4 bases. The CDR3 loop spans 12 amino acids. The germline V gene encodes CDR1 SQVTM and CDR2 ANQGSEA.

The genes are TRBV5-6 and TRBJ2-6, with no clear D. The CDR3 length is 17 residues. V lost 0 bases and J lost 4, with 14 bases in between. Germline CDR1 and CDR2: SGHDT and YYEEEE. CDR3 protein: CASSLDSGSSGANVLTF. In nucleotides, the CDR3 is TGTGCCAGCAGCTTGGACAGTGGTTCCTCCGGGGCCAACGTCCTGACTTTC.

The chain links TRBV23-1 to TRBJ1-1; no clear D gene. TRBV23-1 has ORF status, its function being uncertain. V lost 7 bases to trimming and J lost 3 bases, with 9 bases between them. CDR3 length: 12 residues. The DNA of the CDR3 is TGCGCCAGCATCCTGAGGGACACTGAAGCTTTCTTT. Its protein product is CASILRDTEAFF.

This chain connects TRBV6-5 to TRBJ1-2, with D possibly being TRBD1 (5 bases). This CDR3 region has 14 residues. With 4 bases removed from V and 3 bases from J, the gap between germline ends came to 12 bases. The germline V gene has CDR1 MNHEY and CDR2 SVGAGI. The CDR3 bases are TGTGCCAGCAGTTCCGGAGGGGACGACTATGGCTACACCTTC. The encoded protein is CASSSGGDDYGYTF.

This chain joins TRBV30 and TRBJ1-3; maybe TRBD1 (5 bases). V was shortened by 0 bases and J by 6 bases, with 6 bases between the two germline ends. Germline V lookup: CDR1 GTSNPN, CDR2 SVGIG (reference sequence). The CDR3 spans 12 residues. This chain's CDR3 is CAWSVDINTIYF. CDR3 sequence (DNA): TGTGCCTGGAGTGTGGACATAAACACCATATATTTT.

The V and J genes are TRBV5-4 and TRBJ2-3; D unresolved. Germline values: CDR1 SGHNT, CDR2 YYREEE (reference sequence). The CDR3 has 14 amino acids. The V end was cut by 1 base, the J end by 4 bases, with 10 bases between. CDR3 protein: CASSLSVLADTQYF. CDR3 nucleotide sequence: TGTGCCAGCAGCTTGTCGGTACTCGCAGATACGCAGTATTTT.

This chain joins TRBV5-1 and TRBJ1-6; possibly TRBD1 for D (6 bases). The V and J ends lost 6 bases and 5 bases respectively, with 12 bases between them. CDR1 SGHRS and CDR2 YFSETQ come from the germline V gene. The CDR3 spans 14 residues. For the CDR3, the DNA is TGCGCCAGCAATTTCGGACAGAATAATTCACCCCTCCACTTT. Translating it yields CASNFGQNNSPLHF.

V usage is TRBV30 and J usage is TRBJ1-3, with D perhaps TRBD1 (6 bases). The CDR3 consists of 18 residues. Trimming pared 4 bases from V and 0 bases from J, leaving 22 bases between. Per germline, CDR1 GTSNPN and CDR2 SVGIG (reference sequence). CDR3 nucleotides: TGTGCCTGGAAAAAAGGTGGCGGGGGGGCTCACTCTGGAAACACCATATATTTT. Its translation: CAWKKGGGGAHSGNTIYF. Filled out from reference TRBV30 and TRBJ1-3, the complete variable domain reads SQTIHQWPATLVQPVGSPLSLECTVEGTSNPNLYWYRQAAGRGLQLLFYSVGIGQISSEVPQNLSASRPQDRQFILSSKKLLLSDSGFYLCAWKKGGGGAHSGNTIYFGEGSWLTVV.

The V call is TRBV18, the J call TRBJ1-2; TRBD1 matches at 8 bases. With V trimmed by 6 bases and J by 0 bases, 6 bases remained unmatched. CDR1 KGHSH and CDR2 LQKENI come from the germline V gene. The CDR3 consists of 15 residues. The CDR3 DNA follows: TGTGCCAGCTCCCCCGACAGGGGCCCTAACTATGGCTACACCTTC. Encoded protein: CASSPDRGPNYGYTF.

The gene calls are TRBV18 and TRBJ2-1, with 10 bases matching TRBD2. CDR3 size: 15 residues. Trimming removed 2 bases from V and 8 bases from J; junction bases left unmatched: 6. Germline CDR1 reads KGHSH; CDR2 reads LQKENI. The CDR3 region has the DNA TGTGCCAGCTCACCAGCTAGCGGGAGTACCTATGAGCAGTTCTTC. The encoded protein is CASSPASGSTYEQFF.

The chain is built from TRBV30 and TRBJ2-3; perhaps TRBD1 as D (6 bases). Germline assignment: CDR1 GTSNPN and CDR2 SVGIG (reference sequence). The CDR3 totals 15 residues. V was cut by 0 bases and J by 0 bases, with 10 bases left in between. CDR3 amino acids: CAWSVGGISTDTQYF. For the CDR3, the DNA is TGTGCCTGGAGTGTTGGGGGCATCAGCACAGATACGCAGTATTTT.

There are a few counts of this clone. The chain combines TRBV7-9 with TRBJ2-3; D perhaps matches TRBD2 (5 bases). This CDR3 has 17 residues. The ends were cut back, 1 base at V and 2 bases at J, with 16 bases in the middle. Germline V gene sequence: CDR1 SEHNR, CDR2 FQNEAQ (reference sequence). CDR3: CASSLVIGRVATDTQYF. As DNA, the CDR3 is TGTGCCAGCAGCTTAGTAATAGGGCGGGTTGCCACAGATACGCAGTATTTT.

CDR3 DNA: TGTGCCAGTAATGACTTACAGGGCACAGATACGCAGTATTTT. It encodes CASNDLQGTDTQYF. J is TRBJ2-3 and V is TRBV19; D might be TRBD1 (5 bases). The CDR3 loop spans 14 amino acids. V was clipped by 7 bases and J by 1 base, with 12 bases between them. Germline CDR1 is LNHDA and CDR2 is SQIVND (reference sequence). The variable domain in full, completed from reference TRBV19 and TRBJ2-3, reads DGGITQSPKYLFRKEGQNVTLSCEQNLNHDAMYWYRQDPGQGLRLIYYSQIVNDFQKGDIAEGYSVSREKKESFPLTVTSAQKNPTAFYLCASNDLQGTDTQYFGPGTRLTVL.

This rearrangement joins TRBV7-9 to TRBJ2-5; 7 bases are shared with TRBD1. Germline values: CDR1 SEHNR, CDR2 FQNEAQ (reference sequence). The V and J ends lost 5 bases and 4 bases, in that order; junction bases with no gene match: 7. The CDR3 is 14 residues long. The CDR3 DNA reads as TGTGCCAGCAGCCCCGGGACAGTTGGAGAGACCCAGTACTTC. It encodes CASSPGTVGETQYF.

The rearrangement uses TRBV6-5 and TRBJ1-2; D might be TRBD1 (6 bases). V was pared by 6 bases and J by 4 bases, with 12 bases between. Looked up from germline, CDR1 is MNHEY and CDR2 is SVGAGI. This CDR3 has 13 residues. The CDR3 DNA follows: TGTGCCAGCAGCCGGGGGGCGGGCTATGGCTACACCTTC. It encodes CASSRGAGYGYTF.

The CDR3 here is CASSPGDRVEAFF. For the CDR3, the DNA is TGTGCCAGCAGCCCCGGGGACAGGGTGGAAGCTTTCTTT. The genes are TRBV12-3 or TRBV12-4 and TRBJ1-1; 9 positions agree with TRBD1. Unmatched junction bases numbered 7, after V lost 6 bases and J lost 8 bases. The CDR3 totals 13 residues.

This chain uses TRBV3-1 (or the pseudogene TRBV3-2) with TRBJ1-4; D perhaps matches TRBD1 (6 bases). Germline values: CDR1 LGHDT, CDR2 YNNKEL (reference sequence). This CDR3 has 16 amino acids. With 0 bases removed from V and 7 bases from J, the gap between germline ends came to 15 bases. CDR3: CASSQDLGGRFEKLFF. The CDR3 DNA reads as TGTGCCAGCAGCCAAGATTTGGGGGGGCGCTTTGAAAAACTGTTTTTT.

The V gene is TRBV7-9, the J gene TRBJ1-2; D might be TRBD1 (5 bases). CDR3 length: 15 residues. V was cut by 4 bases and J by 11 bases, with 23 bases left in between. Germline CDR1 SEHNR, CDR2 FQNEAQ (reference sequence). The CDR3 DNA reads as TGTGCCAGCAGCTCTAATAATCCCAGCCCACGGGGGTACACCTTC. As protein: CASSSNNPSPRGYTF.

This chain connects TRBV4-1 to TRBJ2-7; D perhaps matches TRBD1 (6 bases). This CDR3 has 14 residues. Between the trimmed V and J ends, which lost 4 bases and 3 bases, there was a span of 13 bases. Per the germline V gene, CDR1 is MGHRA and CDR2 is YSYEKL. The CDR3 nucleotides read TGCGCCAGCAGCCCTCAAGCAGGGGTCTACGAGCAGTACTTC. This sequence encodes CASSPQAGVYEQYF.